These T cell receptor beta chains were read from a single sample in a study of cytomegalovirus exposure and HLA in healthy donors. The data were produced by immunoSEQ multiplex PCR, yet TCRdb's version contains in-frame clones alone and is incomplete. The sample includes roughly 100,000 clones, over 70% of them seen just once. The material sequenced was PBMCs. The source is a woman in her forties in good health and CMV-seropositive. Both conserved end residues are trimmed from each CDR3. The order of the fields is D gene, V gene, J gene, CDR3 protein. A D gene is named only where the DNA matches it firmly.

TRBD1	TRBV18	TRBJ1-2	ASSPEGQGSGYT
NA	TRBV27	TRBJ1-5	ASSADSGGLNQPQH
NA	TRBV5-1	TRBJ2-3	ASSIGQSHTDTQY
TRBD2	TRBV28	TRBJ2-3	ASSKRELDTQY
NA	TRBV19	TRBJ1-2	ASTVRQGPSTYGYT
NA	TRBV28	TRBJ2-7	ASNPAPGVAYEQY
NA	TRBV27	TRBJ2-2	ASRSSGTGELF
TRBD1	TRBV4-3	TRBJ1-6	ASSQDRGQNSPLH
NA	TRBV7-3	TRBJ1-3	ASSSGLGNTIY
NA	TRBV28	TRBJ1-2	ASSFPGHFSAGYT
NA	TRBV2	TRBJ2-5	ASSVEGSAETQY
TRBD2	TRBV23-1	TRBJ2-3	ASSQWGGRTDTQY
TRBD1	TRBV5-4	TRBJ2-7	ASSKGQAPYEQY
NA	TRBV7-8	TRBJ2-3	ASSIPLGSPDTQY
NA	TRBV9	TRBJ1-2	ASSVNRFQGGGVRGYT
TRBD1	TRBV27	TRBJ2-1	ASSPSWGQEYNEQF
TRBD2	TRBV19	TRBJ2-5	ASSPGHDGRETQY
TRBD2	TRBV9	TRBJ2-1	ASSVGGYGNEQF
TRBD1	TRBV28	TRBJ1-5	ASSLVQGSQPQH
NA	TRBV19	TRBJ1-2	ASSIRDGVRGLFGDGYT
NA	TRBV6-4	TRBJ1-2	ASLSSGNYGYT
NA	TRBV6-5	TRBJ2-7	ASSYSQGLYEQY
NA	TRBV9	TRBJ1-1	ASSARGLPAEAF